This TCR beta chain originates from a study of high-grade serous ovarian cancer treatment subgroups. The study, taken as a whole, reports: Without spatial data, bulk sequencing limits insight into HGSC tumor diversity.

Details on this clone: Its target is unknown.

CDR1 and CDR2 (germline): SEHNR, FQNEAQ (reference sequence). The CDR3 runs 14 residues. Between the trimmed V and J ends, which lost 10 bases and 1 base, there was a span of 16 bases. Sequenced by immunoSEQ multiplex PCR; TCRdb stores in-frame clones only, minus some. In the table there are roughly 2,000 clones, approximately 70% of which are singletons. Tumor samples were obtained before definitive surgery or chemotherapy. This clonotype was sampled from a human donor with high-grade serous ovarian cancer. The chain couples TRBV7-9 to TRBJ1-1; D is possibly TRBD1 (6 bases). The sequenced sample consisted of tumor tissue. The CDR3 coding sequence is TGTGCCATCCAATTCGGAGGGGGGAACACTGAAGCTTTCTTT. Translating gives CAIQFGGGNTEAFF.